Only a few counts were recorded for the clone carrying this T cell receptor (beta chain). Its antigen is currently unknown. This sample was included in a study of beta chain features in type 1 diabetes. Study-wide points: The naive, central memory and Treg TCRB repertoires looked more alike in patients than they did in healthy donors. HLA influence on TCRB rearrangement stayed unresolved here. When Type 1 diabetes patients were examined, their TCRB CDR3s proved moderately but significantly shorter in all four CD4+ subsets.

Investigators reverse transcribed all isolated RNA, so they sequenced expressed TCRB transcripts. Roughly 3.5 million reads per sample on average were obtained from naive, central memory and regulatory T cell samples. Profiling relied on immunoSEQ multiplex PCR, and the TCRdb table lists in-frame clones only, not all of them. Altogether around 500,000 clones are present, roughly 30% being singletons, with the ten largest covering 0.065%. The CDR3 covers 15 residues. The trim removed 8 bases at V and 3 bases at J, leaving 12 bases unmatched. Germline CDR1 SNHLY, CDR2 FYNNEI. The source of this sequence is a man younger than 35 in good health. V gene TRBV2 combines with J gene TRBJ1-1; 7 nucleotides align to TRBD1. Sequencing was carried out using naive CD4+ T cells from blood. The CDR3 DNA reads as TGTGCCAGCCAGGAGACAGGGAACGTAGACACTGAAGCTTTCTTT. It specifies CASQETGNVDTEAFF.